These T cell receptor beta chains were read from a single sample in a study of cytomegalovirus exposure and HLA in healthy donors. This table comes from immunoSEQ multiplex PCR, and its TCRdb copy is limited to in-frame clones, with some not included. The sample lists roughly 120,000 clones, around 86% occurring once. Specimen: PBMCs. The source of these receptors is a woman between 35 and 50 years old in good health and CMV-seronegative. Each CDR3 is given with its conserved first and last residue. The order of the fields is CDR3 protein, CDR3 DNA, D gene, clone size, J gene, V gene. A D gene is named only where the DNA matches it firmly. Size values are once, few and many counts, or a class for expanded clones, and some rows have none.

CDR3aa: CASSQPASGGSKNIQYF
CDR3nt: TGCGCCAGCAGCCAACCCGCTAGCGGGGGGTCCAAAAACATTCAGTACTTC
d_gene: TRBD2
abundance: .
j_gene: TRBJ2-4
v_gene: TRBV4-1

CDR3aa: CSVDRGRGNTGELFF
CDR3nt: TGCAGCGTGGACAGGGGGCGCGGGAACACCGGGGAGCTGTTTTTT
d_gene: TRBD1
abundance: .
j_gene: TRBJ2-2
v_gene: TRBV29-1

CDR3aa: CASSIGTSFSGELFF
CDR3nt: TGTGCCAGTAGTATCGGGACTAGCTTTTCCGGGGAGCTGTTTTTT
d_gene: TRBD2
abundance: .
j_gene: TRBJ2-2
v_gene: TRBV19

CDR3aa: CASSLSQGAWQPQHF
CDR3nt: TGTGCCAGCAGTTTATCGCAGGGGGCCTGGCAGCCCCAGCATTTT
d_gene: TRBD1
abundance: .
j_gene: TRBJ1-5
v_gene: TRBV27

CDR3aa: CASSLGRGNQPQHF
CDR3nt: TGTGCCAGCAGCTTAGGGAGGGGCAATCAGCCCCAGCATTTT
d_gene: .
abundance: .
j_gene: TRBJ1-5
v_gene: TRBV13

CDR3aa: CASSPITEGNYGYTF
CDR3nt: TGTGCCAGCTCACCCATTACAGAAGGAAACTATGGCTACACCTTC
d_gene: .
abundance: .
j_gene: TRBJ1-2
v_gene: TRBV18

CDR3aa: CASRRPLGLFSYNEQFF
CDR3nt: TGTGCCAGCAGACGCCCGTTGGGACTGTTCTCCTACAATGAGCAGTTCTTC
d_gene: .
abundance: .
j_gene: TRBJ2-1
v_gene: TRBV6-8

CDR3aa: CASSAQPGAGGLGGELFF
CDR3nt: TGTGCCAGCAGCGCCCAGCCCGGGGCGGGGGGGCTCGGCGGGGAGCTGTTTTTT
d_gene: TRBD2
abundance: .
j_gene: TRBJ2-2
v_gene: TRBV9

CDR3aa: CASSIPGAPGGTEAFF
CDR3nt: TGTGCCAGTAGTATTCCGGGAGCACCGGGTGGCACTGAAGCTTTCTTT
d_gene: .
abundance: once
j_gene: TRBJ1-1
v_gene: TRBV19

CDR3aa: CASSSMGGTQYF
CDR3nt: TGTGCCAGCAGCTCCATGGGGGGGACCCAGTACTTC
d_gene: .
abundance: .
j_gene: TRBJ2-5
v_gene: TRBV5-6

CDR3aa: CASSLGPGENTEAFF
CDR3nt: TGTGCCAGCAGCTTAGGTCCTGGAGAGAACACTGAAGCTTTCTTT
d_gene: .
abundance: .
j_gene: TRBJ1-1
v_gene: TRBV13

CDR3aa: CASSLELVSYNEQFF
CDR3nt: TGCGCCAGCAGCTTGGAGCTGGTTTCCTACAATGAGCAGTTCTTC
d_gene: .
abundance: .
j_gene: TRBJ2-1
v_gene: TRBV5-1

CDR3aa: CASSPFRDSSYEQYF
CDR3nt: TGTGCCAGCTCACCGTTTCGGGACAGCTCCTACGAGCAGTACTTC
d_gene: TRBD1
abundance: once
j_gene: TRBJ2-7
v_gene: TRBV18

CDR3aa: CASSYYTGVGGYTF
CDR3nt: TGTGCCAGCAGTTACTATACAGGGGTGGGGGGCTACACCTTC
d_gene: TRBD1
abundance: .
j_gene: TRBJ1-2
v_gene: TRBV6-6

CDR3aa: CASSQGTGKGYEQYF
CDR3nt: TGCGCCAGCAGCCAGGGGACAGGGAAGGGGTACGAGCAGTACTTC
d_gene: TRBD1
abundance: .
j_gene: TRBJ2-7
v_gene: TRBV4-3

CDR3aa: CASSRQYTDTQYF
CDR3nt: TGTGCCAGCAGTCGACAGTACACAGATACGCAGTATTTT
d_gene: .
abundance: .
j_gene: TRBJ2-3
v_gene: TRBV7-3

CDR3aa: CASSFVAGAFNEQFF
CDR3nt: TGTGCCAGCAGTTTTGTGGCGGGAGCCTTCAATGAGCAGTTCTTC
d_gene: TRBD2
abundance: .
j_gene: TRBJ2-1
v_gene: TRBV28

CDR3aa: CSVGTGSSYEQYF
CDR3nt: TGCAGCGTTGGGACAGGGAGCTCCTACGAGCAGTACTTC
d_gene: TRBD1
abundance: .
j_gene: TRBJ2-7
v_gene: TRBV29-1

CDR3aa: CASSKVPREHGYTF
CDR3nt: TGTGCCAGCAGCAAAGTTCCCCGGGAGCATGGCTACACCTTC
d_gene: .
abundance: .
j_gene: TRBJ1-2
v_gene: TRBV21-1

CDR3aa: CASRRGGNTEAFF
CDR3nt: TGTGCCAGCAGACGGGGGGGGAACACTGAAGCTTTCTTT
d_gene: .
abundance: .
j_gene: TRBJ1-1
v_gene: TRBV5-4

CDR3aa: CASSGLAGATVGTDTQYF
CDR3nt: TGTGCCTCCAGTGGACTAGCGGGGGCCACAGTGGGTACAGATACGCAGTATTTT
d_gene: TRBD2
abundance: .
j_gene: TRBJ2-3
v_gene: TRBV15

CDR3aa: CASSLTGVVEQFF
CDR3nt: TGCGCCAGCAGCTTGACCGGTGTGGTCGAGCAGTTCTTC
d_gene: .
abundance: .
j_gene: TRBJ2-1
v_gene: TRBV5-1

CDR3aa: CASSDPGGITDTQYF
CDR3nt: TGTGCCAGCAGTGACCCCGGGGGAATCACAGATACGCAGTATTTT
d_gene: .
abundance: .
j_gene: TRBJ2-3
v_gene: TRBV6-1

CDR3aa: CAISDEVEQFF
CDR3nt: TGTGCCATCAGCGACGAGGTTGAGCAGTTCTTC
d_gene: .
abundance: .
j_gene: TRBJ2-1
v_gene: TRBV10-3

CDR3aa: CASSSGPNTEAFF
CDR3nt: TGTGCCAGCAGTTCCGGTCCGAACACTGAAGCTTTCTTT
d_gene: .
abundance: .
j_gene: TRBJ1-1
v_gene: TRBV28

CDR3aa: CASASPSTTHDTQYF
CDR3nt: TGCGCCAGCGCCTCGCCATCGACAACACACGATACGCAGTATTTT
d_gene: .
abundance: .
j_gene: TRBJ2-3
v_gene: TRBV10-2

CDR3aa: CASGEQGLGSPLHF
CDR3nt: TGTGCCAGCGGTGAACAGGGACTTGGTTCACCCCTCCACTTT
d_gene: .
abundance: .
j_gene: TRBJ1-6
v_gene: TRBV2

CDR3aa: CATSSSTGTGDTQYF
CDR3nt: TGTGCCACCAGCAGCTCGACAGGGACTGGAGATACGCAGTATTTT
d_gene: .
abundance: .
j_gene: TRBJ2-3
v_gene: TRBV15

CDR3aa: CASRLFETGGENTEAFF
CDR3nt: TGTGCCAGCAGGCTCTTTGAGACAGGGGGCGAGAACACTGAAGCTTTCTTT
d_gene: TRBD1
abundance: .
j_gene: TRBJ1-1
v_gene: TRBV28

CDR3aa: CASSPEAAREQYF
CDR3nt: TGCGCCAGCAGCCCCGAGGCAGCTCGCGAGCAGTACTTC
d_gene: .
abundance: .
j_gene: TRBJ2-7
v_gene: TRBV4-1

CDR3aa: CAWSVRGGYTF
CDR3nt: TGTGCCTGGAGTGTACGAGGGGGCTACACCTTC
d_gene: .
abundance: once
j_gene: TRBJ1-2
v_gene: TRBV30

CDR3aa: CSSSLAGRGGLGYTF
CDR3nt: TGTTCCAGCAGCTTAGCGGGGAGAGGGGGCTTGGGCTACACCTTC
d_gene: TRBD1
abundance: .
j_gene: TRBJ1-2
v_gene: TRBV7-9

CDR3aa: CASRTGIKPQHF
CDR3nt: TGTGCCAGCAGGACAGGGATTAAGCCCCAGCATTTT
d_gene: TRBD1
abundance: .
j_gene: TRBJ1-5
v_gene: TRBV28

CDR3aa: CASSFSGGATDTQYF
CDR3nt: TGTGCCAGCAGCTTTAGCGGGGGGGCAACAGATACGCAGTATTTT
d_gene: TRBD2
abundance: .
j_gene: TRBJ2-3
v_gene: TRBV7-3

CDR3aa: CASSRRGTYGGGNQPQHF
CDR3nt: TGTGCCAGCAGCCGTCGGGGGACCTACGGGGGGGGCAATCAGCCCCAGCATTTT
d_gene: .
abundance: .
j_gene: TRBJ1-5
v_gene: TRBV7-6

CDR3aa: CASSLRRQGAYQPQHF
CDR3nt: TGTGCCAGCAGTTTGCGTAGACAGGGGGCTTATCAGCCCCAGCATTTT
d_gene: TRBD1
abundance: once
j_gene: TRBJ1-5
v_gene: TRBV28

CDR3aa: CASSAGISNQPQHF
CDR3nt: TGTGCCAGCAGTGCGGGGATTAGCAATCAGCCCCAGCATTTT
d_gene: .
abundance: .
j_gene: TRBJ1-5
v_gene: TRBV6-1

CDR3aa: CAISEGLSNTEAFF
CDR3nt: TGTGCCATCAGTGAAGGACTCTCGAACACTGAAGCTTTCTTT
d_gene: .
abundance: few
j_gene: TRBJ1-1
v_gene: TRBV10-3

CDR3aa: CASTDREKETQYF
CDR3nt: TGTGCCAGTACCGACAGGGAAAAAGAGACCCAGTACTTC
d_gene: TRBD1
abundance: .
j_gene: TRBJ2-5
v_gene: TRBV19

CDR3aa: CASSPVDREREQYF
CDR3nt: TGTGCCAGCTCGCCGGTCGACAGGGAGCGCGAGCAGTACTTC
d_gene: TRBD1
abundance: once
j_gene: TRBJ2-7
v_gene: TRBV18

CDR3aa: CASSEADTGELFF
CDR3nt: TGTGCCAGCAGTGAGGCAGATACCGGGGAGCTGTTTTTT
d_gene: .
abundance: few
j_gene: TRBJ2-2
v_gene: TRBV6-1

CDR3aa: CASSPGQGSVDTQYF
CDR3nt: TGTGCCAGCTCACCCGGACAGGGGTCGGTAGATACGCAGTATTTT
d_gene: TRBD1
abundance: .
j_gene: TRBJ2-3
v_gene: TRBV18

CDR3aa: CASSAGDYGYTF
CDR3nt: TGCGCCAGCAGTGCAGGGGACTATGGCTACACCTTC
d_gene: .
abundance: .
j_gene: TRBJ1-2
v_gene: TRBV10-2

CDR3aa: CASSLSSTDTQYF
CDR3nt: TGTGCCAGCTCACTATCTAGCACAGATACGCAGTATTTT
d_gene: .
abundance: .
j_gene: TRBJ2-3
v_gene: TRBV18

CDR3aa: CASSLAWGPAQDTQYF
CDR3nt: TGTGCCAGCAGCTTGGCCTGGGGCCCAGCTCAAGATACGCAGTATTTT
d_gene: .
abundance: .
j_gene: TRBJ2-3
v_gene: TRBV5-6

CDR3aa: CASSLAGADTQYF
CDR3nt: TGTGCCAGCAGCTTAGCGGGAGCAGATACGCAGTATTTT
d_gene: .
abundance: .
j_gene: TRBJ2-3
v_gene: TRBV7-2

CDR3aa: CASSEVGGYGNQPQHF
CDR3nt: TGTGCCAGCAGTGAAGTAGGGGGATATGGTAATCAGCCCCAGCATTTT
d_gene: .
abundance: .
j_gene: TRBJ1-5
v_gene: TRBV6-1

CDR3aa: CASRRTSGYYEQYF
CDR3nt: TGCGCCAGCAGACGGACTAGCGGCTACTACGAGCAGTACTTC
d_gene: TRBD2
abundance: .
j_gene: TRBJ2-7
v_gene: TRBV5-1

CDR3aa: CASSVEGKYSGANVLTF
CDR3nt: TGTGCCAGCAGCGTGGAGGGGAAATACTCTGGGGCCAACGTCCTGACTTTC
d_gene: .
abundance: .
j_gene: TRBJ2-6
v_gene: TRBV9

CDR3aa: CASSQDQGTGIGLAFF
CDR3nt: TGTGCCAGCAGCCAAGATCAAGGGACAGGGATTGGTCTAGCTTTCTTT
d_gene: TRBD1
abundance: few
j_gene: TRBJ1-1
v_gene: TRBV4-2

CDR3aa: CASSQGTTYEQYF
CDR3nt: TGTGCCAGCAGTCAAGGGACTACCTACGAGCAGTACTTC
d_gene: TRBD2
abundance: .
j_gene: TRBJ2-7
v_gene: TRBV6-5